The 28 T cell receptor beta chains below all came from one sample that was sequenced in a study of shared clonotypes between healthy human individuals (dated by TCRdb to 2020 to 2021). The library was prepared using the immunoSEQ multiplex PCR assay. TCRdb's version of the immuneACCESS table is confined to in-frame rearrangements and falls short of the full clone set. An unresolved V gene accounts for under half of the shortfall where checked; the remainder is of unknown origin. The sample yields 550,000 to 850,000 clones; 72% were counted once. Jointly, the top ten make up more than 1.5% of the sample. The sequenced sample was memory CD4+ T cells sorted from blood. The cell subset or site label of this sample denotes: CD45RA-negative fraction. The receptors stem from a woman aged 25 to 39 in good health.

The chain is built from TRBV9 and TRBJ2-5; the D gene is possibly TRBD2 (5 bases). This CDR3 is built from 12 residues. Germline V lookup: CDR1 SGDLS, CDR2 YYNGEE. V gave up 7 bases and J gave up 4 bases, with 11 bases separating them. The CDR3 DNA follows: TGTGCCAGCGGGAGAATCGGAGAGACCCAGTACTTC. It is translated as CASGRIGETQYF.

The chain combines TRBV19 with TRBJ2-3, with D possibly TRBD2 on 5 matching bases. This CDR3 region has 13 residues. Trimming pared 5 bases from V and 6 bases from J, leaving 12 bases between. Germline CDR1 reads LNHDA; CDR2 reads SQIVND (reference sequence). The CDR3 DNA reads TGTGCCAGTAGTTTGGCGTGGAGGGATACGCAGTATTTT. Its protein product is CASSLAWRDTQYF.

The chain carries TRBV7-9 and TRBJ1-1; TRBD1 is a possible D gene (5 bases). Looked up from germline, CDR1 is SEHNR and CDR2 is FQNEAQ (reference sequence). The length of the CDR3 is 13 residues. V lost 3 bases to trimming and J lost 3 bases, with 8 bases between them. The CDR3 coding sequence is TGTGCCAGCAGCTTGTGGGGGGACACTGAAGCTTTCTTT. Protein: CASSLWGDTEAFF.

The chain recombines TRBV28 with TRBJ1-1, with D hard to call. Germline V gene data show CDR1 as MDHEN and CDR2 as SYDVKM. V lost 6 bases and J 11 bases, leaving 7 bases between the germline ends. The CDR3 runs to 9 residues. The CDR3 nucleotides are TGTGCCAGCAGACTTGACGCTTTCTTT. Translated, it gives CASRLDAFF.

The chain uses TRBV10-3 and TRBJ2-3, with TRBD2 matching over 7 bases. CDR3 length: 18 residues. V lost 2 bases, J lost 2 bases, and 13 bases stayed unmatched. The germline gives CDR1 ENHRY, CDR2 SYGVKD. This chain's CDR3 is CAISEKRDQLLNTDTQYF. The DNA for the CDR3 is TGTGCCATCAGTGAGAAGCGGGACCAACTATTAAACACAGATACGCAGTATTTT.

The rearrangement joins TRBV30 to TRBJ1-5, with D perhaps TRBD1 (5 bases). CDR1 and CDR2 (germline): GTSNPN, SVGIG (reference sequence). V was clipped by 2 bases and J by 2 bases, with 7 bases between them. This CDR3 comprises 13 residues. The CDR3 nucleotides read TGTGCCTGGAGTACGGGGGGCAATCAGCCCCAGCATTTT. This encodes CAWSTGGNQPQHF.

This chain connects TRBV7-2 to TRBJ2-5, with D perhaps matching TRBD1 or TRBD2 (5 bases each). V lost 3 bases and J lost 5, with 16 bases in between. CDR1 is SGHTA, CDR2 FQGNSA, per germline. This CDR3 is built from 15 residues. The chain's CDR3 is CASSLGDGHTETQYF. CDR3 DNA: TGTGCCAGCAGCTTGGGGGACGGCCATACGGAGACCCAGTACTTC.

The J gene is TRBJ1-5, the V gene TRBV19; 9 positions agree with TRBD1. The CDR3 contains 19 residues. Germline V lookup: CDR1 LNHDA, CDR2 SQIVND (reference sequence). The V gene end was trimmed by 5 bases and the J gene end by 0 bases; junction bases not matched to a gene: 14. CDR3 coding DNA: TGTGCCAGTAGTGGAGGGACAGGGAGAATCCTAGCTAGCAATCAGCCCCAGCATTTT. Translating gives CASSGGTGRILASNQPQHF.

The chain has TRBV4-1 and TRBJ2-5; 10 bases are a match to TRBD2. This CDR3 spans 16 amino acids. Germline CDR1 reads MGHRA; CDR2 reads YSYEKL. The ends lost 4 bases at V and 4 bases at J; junction bases unmatched: 9. CDR3 loop: CASSPASGSSSETQYF. The CDR3 nucleotides are TGCGCCAGCAGCCCTGCTAGCGGGAGCTCATCAGAGACCCAGTACTTC.

For this clone: The same CDR3 is also encoded by other DNA sequences in this sample. The rearrangement joins TRBV5-1 to TRBJ1-1; 7 bases line up with TRBD1. Germline CDR1 reads SGHRS; CDR2 reads YFSETQ. The CDR3 covers 13 residues. The V and J ends lost 4 bases and 4 bases, in that order; junction bases with no gene match: 4. The DNA of the CDR3 is TGCGCCAGCAGCACAGGACAGGTCACTGAAGCTTTCTTT. Encoded protein: CASSTGQVTEAFF.

This clone appeared a few times. The rearrangement links TRBV2 to TRBJ1-2; D is undetermined. The germline CDR1 and CDR2 sequences are SNHLY and FYNNEI. The V end was cut by 2 bases, the J end by 3 bases, with 7 bases between. There are 13 residues in the CDR3. The CDR3 sequence: CASSEQVHYGYTF. The CDR3 DNA follows: TGTGCCAGCAGTGAACAGGTCCACTATGGCTACACCTTC. The full variable domain, with the rest looked up from reference TRBV2 and TRBJ1-2, is EPEVTQTPSHQVTQMGQEVILRCVPISNHLYFYWYRQILGQKVEFLVSFYNNEISEKSEIFDDQFSVERPDGSNFTLKIRSTKLEDSAMYFCASSEQVHYGYTFGSGTRLTVV.

The chain uses TRBV25-1 and TRBJ2-7; 10 bases align to TRBD1. Germline CDR1 and CDR2: MGHDK and SYGVNS. The CDR3 is made up of 17 amino acids. J was trimmed by 5 bases and V by 8 bases; bases with no gene match: 18. CDR3 DNA sequence: TGTGCCAGCTCCCGGCCTACCTCGACAGGGGGCGTGGACGAGCAGTACTTC. Residues: CASSRPTSTGGVDEQYF.

The chain couples TRBV30 to TRBJ2-7; 8 bases match TRBD1. Germline V gives CDR1 GTSNPN, CDR2 SVGIG (reference sequence). V was clipped by 2 bases and J by 3 bases; unmatched bases: 3. The CDR3 covers 13 residues. The CDR3 spells CAWSRGQGYEQYF. In DNA form, the CDR3 reads TGTGCCTGGAGTCGCGGACAGGGCTACGAGCAGTACTTC. Full variable domain (missing parts from reference TRBV30 and TRBJ2-7): SQTIHQWPATLVQPVGSPLSLECTVEGTSNPNLYWYRQAAGRGLQLLFYSVGIGQISSEVPQNLSASRPQDRQFILSSKKLLLSDSGFYLCAWSRGQGYEQYFGPGTRLTVT.

The chain is built from TRBV18 and TRBJ2-7; D could derive from TRBD1 or TRBD2 (5 bases each). CDR3 length: 16 amino acids. Germline V gene lookup returns CDR1 KGHSH and CDR2 LQKENI. V gave up 3 bases and J gave up 0 bases, with 15 bases separating them. CDR3 loop: CASSPGGTLGSYEQYF. CDR3 sequence (DNA): TGTGCCAGCTCACCTGGGGGTACGCTGGGCTCCTACGAGCAGTACTTC.

V is TRBV14 and J is TRBJ2-4; unclear D gene. The CDR3 has 16 amino acids. Per germline, CDR1 SGHDN and CDR2 FVKESK. V lost 3 bases, J lost 5 bases, and 17 bases lay in between. CDR3 DNA sequence: TGTGCCAGCAGCCACGGAGACCCCCGAAGGGAAAACATTCAGTACTTC. Translation: CASSHGDPRRENIQYF.

For this clone: Other DNA sequences in this sample translate to the same CDR3. The J gene is TRBJ2-7, the V gene TRBV5-1; D remains unclear. Trimming stripped 4 bases from V and 7 bases from J, with 15 bases between. In germline, CDR1 is SGHRS, CDR2 YFSETQ. The CDR3 is made up of 13 amino acids. CDR3 sequence (DNA): TGCGCCAGCAGCCTGGGCCTGGGCGGTGAGCAGTACTTC. As protein: CASSLGLGGEQYF.

The chain is built from TRBV11-2 and TRBJ1-6; D uncertain. Trimming took 0 bases from V and 14 from J, leaving 14 bases between them. The CDR3 is made up of 14 amino acids. The germline V gene encodes CDR1 SGHAT and CDR2 FQNNGV. The CDR3, as DNA: TGTGCCAGCAGCTTAGACACCGTCTCAGGAACCCTCCACTTT. Translating it yields CASSLDTVSGTLHF.

The chain couples TRBV18 to TRBJ1-2, with TRBD1 as a possible D gene (5 bases). Germline values: CDR1 KGHSH, CDR2 LQKENI. Trimming took off 6 bases at V and 3 bases at J, with 20 bases between the two ends. This CDR3 region has 16 residues. The CDR3 bases are TGTGCCAGCTCTCCGACTAACACGGGACGGGACTATGGCTACACCTTC. This codes for CASSPTNTGRDYGYTF.

V is TRBV25-1 and J is TRBJ2-5; 9 bases match TRBD2. Germline loops: CDR1 MGHDK, CDR2 SYGVNS. Germline trimming cut 4 bases from V and 4 bases from J; bases unmatched to any gene: 1. The CDR3 length is 13 residues. CDR3 region: CASSALAGETQYF. CDR3 coding DNA: TGTGCCAGCAGTGCACTAGCGGGAGAGACCCAGTACTTC. The entire variable domain, with the rest obtained from reference TRBV25-1 and TRBJ2-5, is as follows: EADIYQTPRYLVIGTGKKITLECSQTMGHDKMYWYQQDPGMELHLIHYSYGVNSTEKGDLSSESTVSRIRTEHFPLTLESARPSHTSQYLCASSALAGETQYFGPGTRLLVL.

The V gene is TRBV28, the J gene TRBJ2-7, with 10 bases fitting TRBD2. V lost 6 bases and J lost 2; bases outside the gene matches: 7. Germline CDR1 is MDHEN and CDR2 is SYDVKM. The CDR3 covers 15 residues. CDR3 DNA sequence: TGTGCCAGCAGAACGACTAGCGGGTTGCCCTACGAGCAGTACTTC. This encodes CASRTTSGLPYEQYF.

The chain has TRBV29-1 and TRBJ2-3; 14 bases align to TRBD2. CDR1 and CDR2 from the germline V gene are SQVTM and ANQGSEA. The CDR3 length is 16 residues. V shed 7 bases and J 4 bases; nucleotides not matched to a gene: 10. The CDR3 DNA follows: TGCAGCGCCGAGGGGACTAGCGGGAGCCCCCCAGATACGCAGTATTTT. Amino acids: CSAEGTSGSPPDTQYF.

This clone was found once. This rearrangement joins TRBV18 to TRBJ2-6, with D unresolved. This CDR3 has 16 residues. From germline, CDR1 is KGHSH and CDR2 LQKENI. Trimming took off 5 bases at V and 0 bases at J, with 11 bases between the two ends. The CDR3 region is CASSATGRSGANVLTF. The CDR3 DNA reads as TGTGCCAGCTCAGCGACGGGCCGCTCTGGGGCCAACGTCCTGACTTTC.

The V and J genes are TRBV28 and TRBJ1-2; 8 bases are shared with TRBD1. The germline V gene has CDR1 MDHEN and CDR2 SYDVKM. The CDR3 is 16 residues long. Unmatched junction bases numbered 10, after V lost 5 bases and J lost 2 bases. The CDR3 loop is CASSEIGQGKNYGYTF. CDR3 coding DNA: TGTGCCAGCAGTGAAATAGGACAGGGAAAAAACTATGGCTACACCTTC.

This chain joins TRBV28 and TRBJ2-7; 8 nucleotides line up with TRBD2. V dropped 5 bases and J dropped 1; count of bases not matched to a gene: 16. The CDR3 covers 18 residues. The V gene's germline CDR1 is MDHEN and CDR2 SYDVKM. The CDR3 loop reads CASSPRRGSGRLSYEQYF. For the CDR3, the DNA is TGTGCCAGCAGTCCTCGGAGGGGCAGCGGGAGACTTTCCTACGAGCAGTACTTC.

This clone was seen more than once but under ten times. V gene TRBV28 combines with J gene TRBJ1-5; 11 nucleotides agree with TRBD1. The CDR3 runs 17 residues. Trimming took 5 bases from V and 6 from J; bases not matched to a gene: 12. Per germline, CDR1 MDHEN and CDR2 SYDVKM. The CDR3 DNA follows: TGTGCCAGCAGTCCGGGGACAGGGGGGATGGTGGGTCAGCCCCAGCATTTT. Translating gives CASSPGTGGMVGQPQHF.

The CDR3 DNA follows: TGTGCCAGCAGTTTACAGACATTCAGCGAGCAGTACTTC. Its translation: CASSLQTFSEQYF. The V call is TRBV27, the J call TRBJ2-7; D is unclear. Trimming shortened V by 2 bases and J by 6 bases, and 11 bases separated the two germline ends. The CDR3 is made up of 13 amino acids. In germline, CDR1 is MNHEY, CDR2 SMNVEV (reference sequence).

The chain combines TRBV12-5 with TRBJ1-1, with D uncertain. Germline CDR1 and CDR2: LGHNT and FRNRAP. Trimming removed 6 bases at V and 6 bases at J, with 17 bases between. The CDR3 loop spans 14 amino acids. The CDR3 coding sequence is TGTGCTAGTGGCCCGGTCGGGAACGGGGCTGAAGCTTTCTTT. Residues: CASGPVGNGAEAFF.

The genes are TRBV20-1 and TRBJ2-2; no clear D gene. CDR1 DFQATT and CDR2 SNEGSKA come from the germline V gene (reference sequence). This CDR3 has 11 residues. V lost 1 base and J 9 bases, leaving 6 bases between the germline ends. CDR3 nucleotides: TGCAGTGCTAGAGGGTCCCGGGAGCTGTTTTTT. Residues: CSARGSRELFF.